The rows below give T cell receptor beta chains drawn from one sample of a study of blood T cell repertoires in COVID-19. Repertoires were generated with immunoSEQ multiplex PCR, while TCRdb's copy carries only in-frame clones and drops some. Here the sample spans about 210,000 clones, around 81% being singletons. The sequencing input was PBMCs or T cells enriched from blood (not recorded which). These receptors came from a woman aged 45-65 years with acute COVID-19. CDR3s include the opening cysteine and the closing phenylalanine or tryptophan. The D gene is left open where the match is weak. Clone size appears in some rows only: once, few, many, or a class for an expanded clone.

cdr3_length	j_call	clone_size	v_call	d_call	cdr3_nt	cdr3_aa
19	TRBJ1-5	.	TRBV14	TRBD1	TGTGCCAGCAGCCAAGCCAGGGGGCGTTGGAGCCCCCACAATCAGCCCCAGCATTTT	CASSQARGRWSPHNQPQHF
15	TRBJ2-1	.	TRBV5-1	.	TGCGCCAGCAGCTCGGAGGGACAGACCTCCTATGAGCAGTTCTTC	CASSSEGQTSYEQFF
14	TRBJ2-7	.	TRBV4-3	.	TGCGCCAGCAGCCACGACCTAGGGGGGGACGAGCAGTACTTC	CASSHDLGGDEQYF
15	TRBJ2-7	.	TRBV28	TRBD1	TGTGCCAGCAGTACTGCCGGGACAGGGATAGGGGAGCAGTACTTC	CASSTAGTGIGEQYF
14	TRBJ1-1	.	TRBV30	.	TGTGCCTGGAGTCGCGGACAAATGAACACTGAAGCTTTCTTT	CAWSRGQMNTEAFF
13	TRBJ1-2	few	TRBV19	TRBD1	TGTGCCAGTAGTGACCGGACAGGCTATGGCTACACCTTC	CASSDRTGYGYTF
11	TRBJ2-3	.	TRBV19	.	TGTGCCAGTAGTAAATCGCACCTAGTAAATTTT	CASSKSHLVNF
15	TRBJ1-2	.	TRBV5-4	TRBD1	TGTGCCAGCAGCTCGGACACAGGGGGAGCTTACGGCTACACCTTC	CASSSDTGGAYGYTF
15	TRBJ1-2	.	TRBV6-5	.	TGTGCCAGCAGAAGACAGGAGCTCGCCCCGAGTGGCTACACCTTC	CASRRQELAPSGYTF
14	TRBJ2-3	.	TRBV7-9	.	TGTGCCAGCAGCTTTTCAGGGACTCAAGATACGCAGTATTTT	CASSFSGTQDTQYF
17	TRBJ1-3	.	TRBV7-6	.	TGTGCCAGCAGCCTAATGGGAGGGGCCAAAACTGGAAACACCATATATTTT	CASSLMGGAKTGNTIYF
13	TRBJ1-4	.	TRBV5-1	.	TGCGCCAGCAGCGCCACCGACAGTGAAAAACTGTTTTTT	CASSATDSEKLFF
19	TRBJ2-6	few	TRBV28	TRBD1	TGTGCCAGCAGTGCCTTGGGACAGGGAAAGTACTCTGGGGCCAACGTCCTGACTTTC	CASSALGQGKYSGANVLTF
16	TRBJ1-1	.	TRBV28	.	TGTGCCAGCAGTCCCCGGACGGGAAAGATGAACACTGAAGCTTTCTTT	CASSPRTGKMNTEAFF
15	TRBJ2-7	.	TRBV2	.	TGTGCCAGCAGGATAGCCGGGACTGGCTCCTACGAGCAGTACTTC	CASRIAGTGSYEQYF
16	TRBJ2-7	.	TRBV3-1/TRBV3-2	TRBD2	TGTGCCAGCAGCCAAGAGTCTAGCGGGAGTCTTAGGGAGCAGTACTTC	CASSQESSGSLREQYF
15	TRBJ2-3	.	TRBV10-3	TRBD1	TGTGCCATCAGTAGGACAGGGGTCCCCACAGATACGCAGTATTTT	CAISRTGVPTDTQYF
16	TRBJ2-1	.	TRBV4-3	.	TGCGCCAGCAGCCATGTTGGTGGTAGCGGTAATAATGAGCAGTTCTTC	CASSHVGGSGNNEQFF
12	TRBJ1-1	.	TRBV28	.	TGTGCCAGCAGTTTGCGGACAGCCGAAGCTTTCTTT	CASSLRTAEAFF
12	TRBJ2-7	.	TRBV11-1	.	TGTGCCAGCAGCGCAACCGGCTACGAGCAGTACTTC	CASSATGYEQYF
15	TRBJ2-5	.	TRBV18	TRBD2	TGTGCCAGCTCCCTTAGTGGGACTATCAAAGAGACCCAGTACTTC	CASSLSGTIKETQYF
12	TRBJ2-2	.	TRBV19	.	TGTGCCAGTACCTTCCGGACCGGGGAGCTGTTTTTT	CASTFRTGELFF
14	TRBJ1-4	.	TRBV7-9	.	TGTGCCAGCAGCTTAGGACAGCCTAATGAAAAACTGTTTTTT	CASSLGQPNEKLFF
13	TRBJ1-1	.	TRBV12-3/TRBV12-4	TRBD1	TGTGCCAGCAGGACAGGGGCGAACACTGAAGCTTTCTTT	CASRTGANTEAFF
13	TRBJ1-2	.	TRBV15	.	TGTGCCACCAGGCCAGGGAATGTCTATGGCTACACCTTC	CATRPGNVYGYTF
14	TRBJ2-1	.	TRBV2	.	TGTGCCAGCAACGGCCAGGGCCTCTACAATGAGCAGTTCTTC	CASNGQGLYNEQFF
14	TRBJ2-7	.	TRBV5-6	.	TGTGCCAGCAGCTTGGTGGGGAGCCCCTACGAGCAGTACTTC	CASSLVGSPYEQYF
14	TRBJ2-7	.	TRBV5-6	TRBD2	TGTGCCAGCAGCCGGGGGAGGGTCTCCTACGAGCAGTACTTC	CASSRGRVSYEQYF
16	TRBJ1-4	.	TRBV7-9	.	TGTGCCAGCACCTCTTCGGGTCGGGCAACTAATGAAAAACTGTTTTTT	CASTSSGRATNEKLFF
13	TRBJ2-5	.	TRBV4-1	TRBD2	TGCGCCAGCAGCCAGTTAGCGGGGGGGACCCAGTACTTC	CASSQLAGGTQYF
15	TRBJ2-7	few	TRBV28	.	TGTGCCAGCAGTGTACTGCTGACTAGATCCTACGAGCAGTACTTC	CASSVLLTRSYEQYF
14	TRBJ1-6	.	TRBV15	TRBD1	TGTGCCACCCAGACGGACAGGGCCGTTTCACCCCTCCACTTT	CATQTDRAVSPLHF
13	TRBJ2-3	.	TRBV12-3/TRBV12-4	TRBD1	TGTGCCAGCAATCGACAGGGAGCAGATACGCAGTATTTT	CASNRQGADTQYF
15	TRBJ2-7	.	TRBV3-1/TRBV3-2	TRBD1	TGTGCCAGCAGCCGACGCGGACAGGGCTCCTACGAGCAGTACTTC	CASSRRGQGSYEQYF
14	TRBJ2-2	.	TRBV7-3	TRBD2	TGTGCCAGCAGCTCGACTAGCGGGACCGGGGAGCTGTTTTTT	CASSSTSGTGELFF
16	TRBJ2-2	.	TRBV19	.	TGTGCCAGCAGCAGACAGGACAGTAAGAACACCGGGGAGCTGTTTTTT	CASSRQDSKNTGELFF
18	TRBJ2-1	.	TRBV4-3	TRBD2	TGCGCCAGCAGCCAAGAGACTAGCGGGAGGGTCCTATACAATGAGCAGTTCTTC	CASSQETSGRVLYNEQFF
12	TRBJ1-2	.	TRBV6-2/TRBV6-3	.	TGTGCCAGCAGTACCGGTTACTATGGCTACACCTTC	CASSTGYYGYTF
12	TRBJ1-4	.	TRBV7-2	.	TGTGCCAGCAGCTTCTTCGGGGAAAAACTGTTTTTT	CASSFFGEKLFF
16	TRBJ2-6	.	TRBV6-2/TRBV6-3	.	TGTGCCAGCAGTTACGGACTGCGCTCTGGGGCCAACGTCCTGACTTTC	CASSYGLRSGANVLTF
16	TRBJ1-6	.	TRBV7-8	.	TGTGCCAGCAGCTTACGGGGCGGGGCGGGGAATTCACCCCTCCACTTT	CASSLRGGAGNSPLHF
13	TRBJ2-1	.	TRBV2	TRBD2	TGTGCCAGCACTGTAGCGGGGCTCAATGAGCAGTTCTTC	CASTVAGLNEQFF
14	TRBJ1-4	.	TRBV28	.	TGTGCCAGCAGTATCTGGGGACAAAATGAAAAACTGTTTTTT	CASSIWGQNEKLFF
15	TRBJ2-7	.	TRBV24-1	TRBD1	TGTGCCACCAGTGACCCAGACAGGGGGATAAGAGAGCAGTACTTC	CATSDPDRGIREQYF
14	TRBJ2-7	once	TRBV28	TRBD2	TGTGCCAGCAGGACTAGCGGGTCAGCCTACGAGCAGTACTTC	CASRTSGSAYEQYF
13	TRBJ2-2	.	TRBV29-1	.	TGCAGCGTTCCCCGGGAGAGCACCGGGGAGCTGTTTTTT	CSVPRESTGELFF
15	TRBJ1-3	.	TRBV5-1	TRBD1	TGCGCCAGCAGCCGCGAGACAGGGTTTGGAAACACCATATATTTT	CASSRETGFGNTIYF
15	TRBJ1-3	once	TRBV5-4	.	TGTGCCAGCAGCTTGGACAGGGCCTCAGGAAACACCATATATTTT	CASSLDRASGNTIYF